This T cell receptor (beta chain) is drawn from a study of beta chain features in type 1 diabetes. Across the study: Patients did not differ from healthy donors in age, gender or cell yield.

Sequenced material consisted of expressed TCRB transcripts (all of the isolated RNA was reverse transcribed). Read counts averaged roughly 3.5 million for samples of naive, central memory and regulatory T cells. Assay: immunoSEQ multiplex PCR; the TCRdb copy retains only in-frame clones and omits some. Of about 620,000 clones detected, around 15% appear once; the ten largest clones hold 0.093%. Trimming pared 4 bases from V and 7 bases from J, leaving 17 bases between. The CDR3 contains 15 residues. Germline V CDR1 and CDR2: MNHEY, SVGAGI. The sequenced material came from naive CD4+ T cells from blood. The rearrangement links TRBV6-5 to TRBJ2-4; the D gene is possibly TRBD1 (6 bases). The receptor was isolated from a man aged 18 to 30 in good health. This chain's CDR3 is CASSSSRGGENIQYF. The CDR3 nucleotides are TGTGCCAGCAGTTCTTCTAGAGGGGGAGAGAACATTCAGTACTTC.